A selection of T cell receptor beta chains follows, all from one sample in a study of T-cell reconstitution after alpha-beta-depleted transplantation in children. Via MiXCR, TCRdb re-called the PCR reads, giving one row per CDR3 protein. The sample carries hundreds of thousands of distinct CDR3 sequences, about 15% recorded once. This specimen was PBMCs, mostly from graft donor cells, taken 360 days after TCRalphabeta/CD19-depleted stem cell transplant. The receptors shown here come from a male patient aged 2-9 years who had a stem cell transplant for acute lymphoblastic leukemia, so the T cells may come from the graft donor. Both conserved end residues are part of each CDR3. The D gene is left open where the match is weak. Size is stated for part of the rows, as once, few or many counts, or as a class when the clone is expanded.

J,V,size,D,CDR3,DNA
TRBJ2-5,TRBV2,many,-,CASSDPPDLGAQYF,TGTGCCAGCAGTGATCCTCCCGATTTAGGGGCCCAGTACTTC
TRBJ2-6,TRBV27,-,-,CASSSNLPPGANVLTF,TGTGCCAGCAGTTCCAACCTCCCACCTGGGGCCAACGTCCTGACTTTC
TRBJ2-7,TRBV28,-,TRBD2,CASSLLGTSGSYEQYF,TGTGCCAGCAGTTTACTCGGGACTAGCGGGAGCTACGAGCAGTACTTC
TRBJ2-5,TRBV25-1,-,TRBD2,CASSEAGREAQETQYF,TGTGCCAGCAGTGAAGCGGGGCGGGAGGCGCAAGAGACCCAGTACTTC
TRBJ2-2,TRBV28,few,-,CASSEGLPFANTGELFF,TGTGCCAGCAGTGAGGGACTTCCGTTCGCGAACACCGGGGAGCTGTTTTTT
TRBJ1-1,TRBV6-5,few,-,CASSRGPTEAFF,TGTGCCAGCAGTCGGGGGCCCACTGAAGCTTTCTTT
TRBJ2-7,TRBV27,-,TRBD1,CASSYQQGAYEQYF,TGTGCCAGCAGTTACCAACAGGGGGCGTACGAGCAGTACTTC
TRBJ2-5,TRBV7-2,few,TRBD1,CASSPRTGRETQYF,TGTGCCAGCAGCCCCCGGACAGGGAGAGAGACCCAGTACTTC
TRBJ2-6,TRBV28,-,TRBD1,CASSLDRGPGANVLTF,TGTGCCAGCAGTTTGGACAGGGGGCCTGGGGCCAACGTCCTGACTTTC
TRBJ1-1,TRBV10-1,-,-,CAIPDKSGMAFF,TGCGCCATACCAGACAAATCAGGTATGGCTTTCTTT
TRBJ2-1,TRBV11-2,many,-,CASGRDTRSYNEQFF,TGTGCCAGCGGCCGGGACACCCGCTCCTACAATGAGCAGTTCTTC
TRBJ1-1,TRBV7-9,few,-,CASSFRDANTEAFF,TGTGCCAGCAGCTTTCGGGACGCGAACACTGAAGCTTTCTTT
TRBJ2-5,TRBV7-9,-,-,CASSFSATGQETQYF,TGTGCCAGCAGCTTCAGTGCCACAGGCCAAGAGACCCAGTACTTC
TRBJ2-2,TRBV24-1,few,TRBD1,CATRAPGTGALPGELFF,TGTGCCACCAGAGCGCCCGGGACAGGTGCCCTCCCCGGGGAGCTGTTTTTT
TRBJ2-4,TRBV6-1,few,-,CASTLGRDIQYF,TGTGCCAGCACACTAGGGCGGGACATTCAGTACTTC
TRBJ2-2,TRBV5-4,-,TRBD2,CASSLGGTSGNAGELFF,TGTGCCAGCAGCTTGGGAGGGACTAGCGGGAACGCCGGGGAGCTGTTTTTT
TRBJ1-2,TRBV24-1,few,TRBD1,CASINRGNYGYTF,TGTGCCTCAATAAACAGGGGTAACTATGGCTACACCTTC
TRBJ2-5,TRBV29-1,few,TRBD1,CSALGSTGDQETQYF,TGCAGCGCTTTGGGATCTACAGGGGACCAAGAGACCCAGTACTTC
TRBJ1-1,TRBV27,-,-,CASSYFRGENTEAFF,TGTGCCAGCAGCTATTTCAGGGGCGAGAACACTGAAGCTTTCTTT
TRBJ2-3,TRBV29-1,many,-,CSVEFGSATGSTDTQYF,TGCAGCGTTGAATTCGGGTCAGCCACGGGGAGCACAGATACGCAGTATTTT
TRBJ2-4,TRBV12-3/TRBV12-4,-,TRBD2,CASSDSGREKNIQYF,TGTGCCAGCAGCGATAGCGGGAGGGAAAAAAACATTCAGTACTTC
TRBJ2-6,TRBV5-1,few,-,CASRSSGANVLTF,TGCGCCAGCAGATCCTCTGGGGCCAACGTCCTGACTTTC
TRBJ2-3,TRBV12-3/TRBV12-4,few,-,CASSLGVAQYF,TGTGCCAGCAGTTTAGGCGTGGCGCAGTATTTT
TRBJ1-2,TRBV5-1,-,TRBD1,CASSPWTGDGYTF,TGCGCCAGCAGCCCATGGACAGGGGATGGCTACACCTTC
TRBJ2-7,TRBV5-1,-,TRBD2,CASSLVGTSGGEQYF,TGCGCCAGCAGCTTGGTTGGGACTAGCGGAGGCGAGCAGTACTTC
TRBJ2-5,TRBV4-3,few,TRBD2,CASSQEWTSFLETQYF,TGCGCCAGCAGCCAAGAATGGACTAGCTTCTTAGAGACCCAGTACTTC
TRBJ2-3,TRBV5-1,-,-,CASSLDRGGDTQYF,TGCGCCAGCAGCTTGGACAGGGGAGGCGATACGCAGTATTTT
TRBJ2-7,TRBV24-1,few,-,CATEGSTGGYEQYF,TGTGCCACCGAAGGGAGTACCGGGGGATACGAGCAGTACTTC
TRBJ2-7,TRBV28,-,-,CASTVGRGSYEQYF,TGTGCCAGCACCGTGGGTAGGGGGTCCTACGAGCAGTACTTC
TRBJ1-6,TRBV6-5,once,-,CASSYSGRATYNSPLHF,TGTGCCAGCAGTTACTCGGGAAGGGCCACCTATAATTCACCCCTCCACTTT
TRBJ1-1,TRBV5-1,few,-,CASSLAAGQLNTEAFF,TGCGCCAGCAGCTTGGCCGCCGGACAGTTGAACACTGAAGCTTTCTTT
TRBJ2-3,TRBV15,-,-,CATSSLRDTQYF,TGTGCCACCAGCAGTCTTCGGGATACGCAGTATTTT